These 25 T cell receptor beta chains originate from one sample sequenced in a study of blood T cells in healthy people across ages. Primed by a sample-barcoded 5' primer and a J-beta primer mix, a second PCR proceeded for about 7 to 11 cycles. TCRdb re-called the 5' RACE reads through MiXCR, storing one row per CDR3 protein. The sample lists over 1,200,000 distinct CDR3 sequences; approximately 59% were seen once. What was sequenced was blood. All receptors come from a man aged 18 to 29 in good health.

V is TRBV21-1 and J is TRBJ2-4. TRBJ2-7 explains the end of the DNA better; the J call may be wrong. TRBV21-1 is recorded as a pseudogene. CDR3 length: 12 amino acids. The CDR3 nucleotides read TGTGCCAGCAGCAAAGTGTCATACGAGCAGTACTTC. Translating gives CASSKVSYEQYF.

The chain joins TRBV6-6 to TRBJ2-1, with D hard to call. The germline CDR1 and CDR2 sequences are MNHNY and SVGAGI (reference sequence). The CDR3 has 16 amino acids. The germline V and J ends were trimmed by 2 bases and 2 bases, with 13 bases remaining between them. The CDR3 DNA reads TGTGCCAGCAGTTACACAATAGAGAAACCCTACAATGAGCAGTTCTTC. Protein product: CASSYTIEKPYNEQFF.

This clonotype is a singleton in its sample. The rearrangement uses TRBV20-1 and TRBJ2-5, with 8 bases fitting TRBD2. The J call may be mistaken, given a closer DNA end match to TRBJ2-7. Germline CDR1 is DFQATT and CDR2 is SNEGSKA (reference sequence). This CDR3 has 14 amino acids. CDR3: CSARQTSETYEQYF. The CDR3 nucleotides read TGCAGTGCTAGACAGACTAGCGAGACCTACGAGCAGTACTTC.

The chain is built from TRBV20-1 and TRBJ2-3, with D perhaps TRBD1 (5 bases). Trimming pared 4 bases from V and 2 bases from J, leaving 10 bases between. Germline assignment: CDR1 DFQATT and CDR2 SNEGSKA (reference sequence). The CDR3 consists of 13 residues. The CDR3 sequence: CSANRQFTDTQYF. The CDR3 nucleotides read TGCAGTGCTAACCGACAGTTCACAGATACGCAGTATTTT.

The genes are TRBV20-1 and TRBJ1-2, with a possible D match to TRBD1 (5 bases). Trimming took off 3 bases at V and 2 bases at J, with 13 bases between the two ends. The CDR3 consists of 14 residues. CDR1 and CDR2 from the germline V gene are DFQATT and SNEGSKA (reference sequence). The CDR3 bases are TGCAGTGCTAGCGAGCCGGGGCCCAACTATGGCTACACCTTC. This codes for CSASEPGPNYGYTF.

V and J are TRBV7-8 and TRBJ2-3; no firm D call. Per the germline V gene, CDR1 is SGHVS and CDR2 is FQNEAQ. CDR3 length equals 17 residues. V lost 1 base and J 5 bases, leaving 19 bases between the germline ends. The CDR3 loop reads CASSLGGGLVPQDTQYF. DNA for the CDR3: TGTGCCAGCAGCTTAGGGGGTGGGCTAGTACCACAAGATACGCAGTATTTT. The whole variable domain, remainder taken from reference TRBV7-8 and TRBJ2-3, is GAGVSQSPRYKVAKRGQDVALRCDPISGHVSLFWYQQALGQGPEFLTYFQNEAQLDKSGLPSDRFFAERPEGSVSTLKIQRTQQEDSAVYLCASSLGGGLVPQDTQYFGPGTRLTVL.

This clonotype was picked up a small number of times. The chain is built from TRBV5-1 and TRBJ2-7; a weak D match, TRBD1 (6 bases). This CDR3 is built from 12 residues. V gave up 7 bases and J gave up 1 base, with 9 bases separating them. Germline V CDR1 and CDR2: SGHRS, YFSETQ. The CDR3 coding sequence is TGCGCCAGCGCGGACAGTTCCTACGAGCAGTACTTC. Translation gives CASADSSYEQYF.

The gene calls are TRBV20-1 and TRBJ1-1; D remains ambiguous. Germline V lookup: CDR1 DFQATT, CDR2 SNEGSKA (reference sequence). The CDR3 consists of 13 residues. The CDR3 DNA follows: TGCAGAGCGACCAGCAGTCTGAACACTGAAGCTTTCTTT. It translates to CRATSSLNTEAFF.

This clonotype has just one count. V and J are TRBV20-1 and TRBJ2-5; weak D call: TRBD2 (7 bases). Germline lookup yields CDR1 DFQATT and CDR2 SNEGSKA (reference sequence). CDR3 length: 13 amino acids. V lost 6 bases, J lost 1 base, and 12 bases lay in between. This CDR3 reads CSAPGGLQETQYF. The CDR3, as DNA: TGCAGTGCCCCGGGGGGCCTCCAAGAGACCCAGTACTTC.

This clonotype was counted a few times. The J gene is TRBJ2-7, the V gene TRBV7-2; D remains unclear. V was pared by 4 bases and J by 0 bases, with 10 bases between. The CDR3 totals 14 residues. Germline CDR1 and CDR2: SGHTA and FQGNSA. CDR3 coding DNA: TGTGCCAGCAGCTCCCGGGCCTTCTCCTACGAGCAGTACTTC. It encodes CASSSRAFSYEQYF. The full variable domain, its missing parts supplied by reference TRBV7-2 and TRBJ2-7, is GAGVSQSPSNKVTEKGKDVELRCDPISGHTALYWYRQSLGQGLEFLIYFQGNSAPDKSGLPSDRFSAERTGGSVSTLTIQRTQQEDSAVYLCASSSRAFSYEQYFGPGTRLTVT.

V gene TRBV5-1 combines with J gene TRBJ2-1; 11 bases fit TRBD2. The CDR3 spans 17 residues. Trimming at V came to 4 bases and at J to 4 bases, leaving 10 bases not matched to a gene. Germline V gene data show CDR1 as SGHRS and CDR2 as YFSETQ. The CDR3 nucleotides read TGCGCCAGCAGCGGCATGACTAGCGGGATAACTTACAATGAGCAGTTCTTC. This translates into CASSGMTSGITYNEQFF.

This chain joins TRBV7-2 and TRBJ2-3, with D perhaps matching TRBD2 (5 bases). Germline-derived CDR1 and CDR2 are SGHTA and FQGNSA. The ends were cut back, 5 bases at V and 6 bases at J, with 12 bases in the middle. The CDR3 runs to 13 residues. Written as DNA, the CDR3 is TGTGCCAGCAGCGCCCTCGGGGAGGATACGCAGTATTTT. This encodes CASSALGEDTQYF.

The rearrangement uses TRBV11-1 and TRBJ2-3; tentatively, D is TRBD2 (7 bases). The CDR3 extends over 15 amino acids. CDR1 and CDR2 from the germline V gene are SGHAT and FQDESV (reference sequence). Deletions cut 6 bases from V and 1 base from J, with 14 bases between. The DNA for the CDR3 is TGTGCCAGCAGTCGCGCGGGGGCCCGCACAGATACGCAGTATTTT. This sequence encodes CASSRAGARTDTQYF.

The chain employs TRBV7-2 and TRBJ2-5; either TRBD1 or TRBD2 may supply D (5 bases each). The better agreement between TRBJ2-7 and the DNA end casts doubt on the J call. The CDR3 length is 15 residues. Germline V gene sequence: CDR1 SGHTA, CDR2 FQGNSA. The CDR3 reads CASSLAGDRSYEQYF. DNA for the CDR3: TGTGCCAGCAGCTTAGCGGGGGATAGGTCCTACGAGCAGTACTTC.

The J gene is TRBJ1-2, the V gene TRBV6-6; possibly TRBD1 for D (5 bases). From germline, CDR1 is MNHNY and CDR2 SVGAGI (reference sequence). Trimming cost V 7 bases and J 6 bases, with 9 bases left between them. This CDR3 spans 11 amino acids. CDR3 region: CASTSGNGYTF. The CDR3 bases are TGTGCCAGCACCTCAGGGAATGGCTACACCTTC.

This clonotype was counted a few times. The chain has TRBV12-3 or TRBV12-4 and TRBJ2-7; perhaps TRBD1 as D (5 bases). The CDR3 length is 14 residues. Trimming removed 0 bases from V and 4 bases from J, with 10 bases in between. The CDR3 DNA sequence: TGTGCCAGCAGTTTAGCGCTACAGGAGTACGAGCAGTACTTC. Translation gives CASSLALQEYEQYF.

To note about this clonotype: A much larger clone sits a single nucleotide away, making a read error possible. The chain employs TRBV27 and TRBJ2-4; 7 nucleotides align to TRBD1. Germline trimming cut 5 bases from V and 6 bases from J; bases unmatched to any gene: 13. Looked up from germline, CDR1 is MNHEY and CDR2 is SMNVEV (reference sequence). CDR3 size: 16 residues. The CDR3 bases are TGTGCCAGCAGTCCGATCCAGACAGGGCTAGGAAACATTCAGTACTTC. The encoded protein is CASSPIQTGLGNIQYF.

This sequence joins TRBV6-8 and TRBJ2-4, with D maybe TRBD1 (5 bases). The J call is in doubt because the DNA end fits TRBJ2-7 better. The CDR3 has 12 amino acids. Germline assignment: CDR1 MNHGY and CDR2 SAAAGT. The CDR3 here is CASRDKAYEQYF. In DNA, the CDR3 is TGTGCCAGCAGGGACAAAGCCTACGAGCAGTACTTC.

This clonotype was seen ten or more times. CDR3 region: CASSLWLGGPNEQFF. DNA of the CDR3: TGTGCCAGCAGTTTATGGCTTGGCGGCCCTAATGAGCAGTTCTTC. This chain connects TRBV27 to TRBJ2-1; unclear D gene. Trimming took 1 base from V and 7 from J, leaving 14 bases between them. The CDR3 contains 15 residues. CDR1 is MNHEY and CDR2 is SMNVEV in the germline V gene (reference sequence).

The rearrangement joins TRBV20-1 to TRBJ2-1, with 10 bases matching TRBD2. CDR1 is DFQATT and CDR2 is SNEGSKA in the germline V gene (reference sequence). The V segment lost 3 bases and the J segment 8 bases; nucleotides outside the gene matches: 7. CDR3 length: 14 amino acids. CDR3 DNA sequence: TGCAGTGCTAGTAGCGGGGGGCCAGGGGATGAGCAGTTCTTC. It translates to CSASSGGPGDEQFF.

The sample holds a few counts of this clonotype. The chain combines TRBV3-1 with TRBJ2-7, with TRBD2 matching 13 bases. The CDR3 is made up of 15 amino acids. Trimming took 4 bases from V and 6 from J; bases not matched to a gene: 6. Germline CDR1 reads LGHDT; CDR2 reads YNNKEL (reference sequence). In DNA, the CDR3 is TGTGCCAGCAGCCGCTCGGGGACTAGCGGGACCGAGCAGTACTTC. It specifies CASSRSGTSGTEQYF.

The CDR3 loop reads CASSQAWDTQYF. CDR3 nucleotides: TGTGCCAGCAGCCAGGCCTGGGATACGCAGTATTTT. The rearrangement uses TRBV14 and TRBJ2-3; D is unclear. The germline gives CDR1 SGHDN, CDR2 FVKESK. Trimming stripped 3 bases from V and 6 bases from J, with 7 bases between. The CDR3 spans 12 residues. Combining the CDR3 with reference TRBV14 and TRBJ2-3 gives the whole variable domain EAGVTQFPSHSVIEKGQTVTLRCDPISGHDNLYWYRRVMGKEIKFLLHFVKESKQDESGMPNNRFLAERTGGTYSTLKVQPAELEDSGVYFCASSQAWDTQYFGPGTRLTVL.

The J gene is TRBJ1-1, the V gene TRBV4-3; D possibly corresponds to TRBD1 (6 bases). This CDR3 region has 14 residues. Germline assignment: CDR1 LGHNA and CDR2 YSLEER. V dropped 4 bases and J dropped 2 bases, with 11 bases sitting between them. This chain's CDR3 is CASSPDRPNTEAFF. CDR3 bases: TGCGCCAGCAGCCCGGACAGACCTAACACTGAAGCTTTCTTT.

In its sample, this clonotype was seen a few times. The chain uses TRBV20-1 and TRBJ2-3; 8 bases are a match to TRBD2. CDR3 length equals 17 residues. With 3 bases clipped from V and 4 bases from J, the junction kept 15 bases outside the gene matches. Germline CDR1 and CDR2: DFQATT and SNEGSKA (reference sequence). CDR3 protein: CSARARRGDSWADTQYF. The CDR3 DNA reads as TGCAGTGCTAGGGCGAGGCGGGGGGACTCATGGGCAGATACGCAGTATTTT.

The chain combines TRBV28 with TRBJ1-1, with TRBD1 matching over 11 bases. Germline V gives CDR1 MDHEN, CDR2 SYDVKM. CDR3 size: 14 residues. V dropped 6 bases and J dropped 7; count of bases not matched to a gene: 7. The CDR3 DNA reads as TGTGCCAGCAGGACAGGACAGGGGGCGCGTGAAGCTTTCTTT. Translated, it gives CASRTGQGAREAFF.